The T cell receptor beta chain described here comes from a study of blood T cell repertoires in COVID-19 (TCRdb year 2020). Regarding the complete study: Samples covering the acute and convalescent phases of COVID-19 were provided by collaborators in the United States, Italy and Spain. A de-identified subject ID, COVID-19 status, age in years and sex were almost always included in the sample metadata. The material from the prospective study consisted of cDNA or gDNA derived from T cells, B-cell-depleted T cells, or PBMCs. The samples were drawn from two sources: the first 160 participants of the ongoing ImmuneRACE study, and 1,254 subjects contributed by 6 global collaborators. Subjects who had been exposed to COVID-19, were actively infected with it, or had recovered from it provided the deeply sampled blood TCRbeta repertoires that made up the dataset. The repertoires were released in a freely available public database intended as a resource for research on the immune response to SARS-CoV-2. Where available, HLA class I and class II types were taken from metadata supplied by the sample provider and were not determined by assay-based typing. Beyond this particular receptor, the publication reports: The quantity of clinical and demographic metadata differed by source and by participant and was supplied without curation.

Concerning this clone: Its cognate antigen has yet to be identified. It has no much larger one-base neighbor in the sample; base qualities were not kept.

TCRbeta CDR3 regions were amplified from genomic DNA by means of the immunoSEQ Assay, a bias-controlled multiplex PCR. In the original analysis: The number of nucleated cells in each sample was estimated from the amplification of reference gene primers within the assay. To quantify the absolute abundance of each unique TCRbeta CDR3 rearrangement, sequence reads were collapsed and filtered. Productive Simpson clonality was computed per sample as the square root of Simpson's diversity index over productive rearrangements. TCRdb provides this immuneACCESS table in a form limited to in-frame rearrangements. Some clones are lacking; in checked studies, under half of them reflect an unresolved V gene, and why the rest are absent is not known. V, J and clone size are taken as reported in that table, and D and trimming were inferred from the DNA itself. This sample holds tens of thousands of clones; around 82% were observed only once. The ten largest clones take up about 2.7% of the sample.

Whole blood was collected in K2EDTA tubes by collaborating institutions according to the institutions' own protocols. For TCRbeta analysis, collaborator samples were shipped as frozen whole blood, as isolated PBMCs, or as DNA extracted from either sample type. This TCR was recovered from a woman aged 55-69 years with acute or convalescent COVID-19. The material sequenced was peripheral blood.

DNA sequence: TGTGCCAGCTCAAGGGACAGAGATAATTCACCCCTCCACTTT. Its coded protein is CASSRDRDNSPLHF. The sequence links TRBV18 to TRBJ1-6, with 7 junctional bases fitting TRBD1. In the germline V gene, CDR1 corresponds to KGHSH and CDR2 to LQKENI. Including the terminal cysteine and phenylalanine, the CDR3 comprises 14 residues. CDR3 DNA only is kept here, 42 bases in frame from base 1. Relative to germline, V is missing 5 bases and J is missing 5 bases, with 3 bases of the junction outside any gene match.